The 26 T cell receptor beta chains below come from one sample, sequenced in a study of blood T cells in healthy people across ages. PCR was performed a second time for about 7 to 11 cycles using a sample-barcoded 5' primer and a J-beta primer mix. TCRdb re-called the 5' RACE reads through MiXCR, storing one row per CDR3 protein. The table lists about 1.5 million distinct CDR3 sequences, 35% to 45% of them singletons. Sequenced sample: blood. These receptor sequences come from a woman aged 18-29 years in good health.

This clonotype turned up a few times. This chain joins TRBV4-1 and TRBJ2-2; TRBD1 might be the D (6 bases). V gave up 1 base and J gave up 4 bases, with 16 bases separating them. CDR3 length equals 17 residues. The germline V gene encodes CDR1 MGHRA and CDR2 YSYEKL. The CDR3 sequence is CASSQAPAGDGTGELFF. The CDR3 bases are TGCGCCAGCAGCCAAGCTCCCGCAGGGGACGGCACCGGGGAGCTGTTTTTT.

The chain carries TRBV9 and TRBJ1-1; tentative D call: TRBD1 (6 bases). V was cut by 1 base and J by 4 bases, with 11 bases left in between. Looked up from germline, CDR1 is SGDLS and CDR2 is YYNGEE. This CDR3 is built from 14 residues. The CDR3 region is CASSVSGQSTEAFF. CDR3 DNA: TGTGCCAGCAGCGTAAGTGGACAGTCCACTGAAGCTTTCTTT. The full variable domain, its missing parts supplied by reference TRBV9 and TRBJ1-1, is DSGVTQTPKHLITATGQRVTLRCSPRSGDLSVYWYQQSLDQGLQFLIQYYNGEERAKGNILERFSAQQFPDLHSELNLSSLELGDSALYFCASSVSGQSTEAFFGQGTRLTVV.

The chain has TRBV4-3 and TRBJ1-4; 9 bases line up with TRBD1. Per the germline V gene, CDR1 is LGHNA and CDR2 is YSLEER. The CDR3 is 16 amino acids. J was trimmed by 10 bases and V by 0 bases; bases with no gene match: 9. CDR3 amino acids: CASSQDGGTGSGKLFF. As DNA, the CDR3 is TGCGCCAGCAGCCAAGATGGGGGGACAGGGAGTGGAAAACTGTTTTTT.

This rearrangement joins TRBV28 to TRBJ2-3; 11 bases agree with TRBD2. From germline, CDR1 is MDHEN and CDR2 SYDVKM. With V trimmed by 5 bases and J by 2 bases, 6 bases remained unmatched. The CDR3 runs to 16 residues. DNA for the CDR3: TGTGCCAGCAGTACTCCGGGACTAGCGGACACAGATACGCAGTATTTT. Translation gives CASSTPGLADTDTQYF.

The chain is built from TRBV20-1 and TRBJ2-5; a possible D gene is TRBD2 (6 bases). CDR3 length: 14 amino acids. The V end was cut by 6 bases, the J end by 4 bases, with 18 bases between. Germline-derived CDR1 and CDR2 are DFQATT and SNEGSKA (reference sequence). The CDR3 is CSALLAGLGETQYF. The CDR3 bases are TGCAGTGCATTACTGGCGGGGCTGGGAGAGACCCAGTACTTC.

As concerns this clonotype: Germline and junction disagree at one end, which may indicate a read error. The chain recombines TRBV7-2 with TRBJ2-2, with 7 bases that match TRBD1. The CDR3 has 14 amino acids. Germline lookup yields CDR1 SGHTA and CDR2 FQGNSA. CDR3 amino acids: CASSKDRNTGERFF. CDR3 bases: TGTGCCAGCAGTAAGGACAGGAACACCGGGGAGCGGTTTTTT.

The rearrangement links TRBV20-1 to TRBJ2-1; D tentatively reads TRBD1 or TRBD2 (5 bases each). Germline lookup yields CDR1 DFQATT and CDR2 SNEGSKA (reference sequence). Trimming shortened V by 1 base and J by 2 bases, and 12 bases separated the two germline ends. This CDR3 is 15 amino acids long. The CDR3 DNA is TGCAGTGCTAGAGCCCGGGGCCGCGCCTACAATGAGCAGTTCTTC. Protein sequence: CSARARGRAYNEQFF.

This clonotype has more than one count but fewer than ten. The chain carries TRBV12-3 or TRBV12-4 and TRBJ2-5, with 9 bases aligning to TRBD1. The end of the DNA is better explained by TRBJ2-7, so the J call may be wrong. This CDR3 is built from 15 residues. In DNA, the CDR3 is TGTGCCAGCGGACAGGGGAGTGTTGGTGTCTACGAGCAGTACTTC. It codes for CASGQGSVGVYEQYF.

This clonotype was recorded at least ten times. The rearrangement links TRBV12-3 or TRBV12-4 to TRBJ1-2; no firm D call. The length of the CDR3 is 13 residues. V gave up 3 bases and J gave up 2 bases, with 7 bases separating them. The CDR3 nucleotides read TGTGCCAGCAGTTTTCTACAGAACTATGGCTACACCTTC. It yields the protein CASSFLQNYGYTF.

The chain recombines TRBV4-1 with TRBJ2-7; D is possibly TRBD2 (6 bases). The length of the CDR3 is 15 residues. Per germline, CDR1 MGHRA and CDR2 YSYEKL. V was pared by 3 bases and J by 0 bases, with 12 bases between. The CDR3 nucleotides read TGCGCCAGCAGCCAGGGGGGAAGAAGCTCCTACGAGCAGTACTTC. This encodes CASSQGGRSSYEQYF.

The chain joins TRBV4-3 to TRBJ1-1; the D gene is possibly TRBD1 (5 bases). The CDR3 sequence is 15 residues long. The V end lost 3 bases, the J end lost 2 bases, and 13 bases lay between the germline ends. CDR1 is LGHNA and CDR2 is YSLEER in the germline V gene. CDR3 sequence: CASSQRRATNTEAFF. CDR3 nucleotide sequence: TGCGCCAGCAGCCAGCGCAGGGCGACTAACACTGAAGCTTTCTTT.

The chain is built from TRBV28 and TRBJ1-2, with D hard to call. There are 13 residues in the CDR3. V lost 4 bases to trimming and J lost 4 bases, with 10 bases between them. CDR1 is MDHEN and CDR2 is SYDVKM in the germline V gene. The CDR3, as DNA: TGTGCCAGCAGTTCCTTAGAATTCTATGGCTACACCTTC. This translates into CASSSLEFYGYTF.

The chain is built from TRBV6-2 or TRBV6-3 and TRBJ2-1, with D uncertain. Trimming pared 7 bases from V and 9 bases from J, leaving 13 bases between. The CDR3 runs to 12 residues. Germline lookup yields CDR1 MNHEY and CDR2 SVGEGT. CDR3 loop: CASTLPAVEQFF. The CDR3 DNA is TGTGCCAGCACCCTCCCTGCTGTTGAGCAGTTCTTC.

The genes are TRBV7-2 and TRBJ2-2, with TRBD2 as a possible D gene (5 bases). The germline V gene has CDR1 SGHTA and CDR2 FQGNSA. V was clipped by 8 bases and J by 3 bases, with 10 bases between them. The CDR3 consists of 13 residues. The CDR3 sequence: CASAEDYTGELFF. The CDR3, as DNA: TGTGCCAGCGCCGAGGACTACACCGGGGAGCTGTTTTTT. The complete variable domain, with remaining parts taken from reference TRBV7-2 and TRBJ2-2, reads GAGVSQSPSNKVTEKGKDVELRCDPISGHTALYWYRQSLGQGLEFLIYFQGNSAPDKSGLPSDRFSAERTGGSVSTLTIQRTQQEDSAVYLCASAEDYTGELFFGEGSRLTVL.

DNA of the CDR3: TGTGCCAGCAGGAATTCAGATACGCAGTATTTT. Its translation is CASRNSDTQYF. The rearrangement links TRBV6-5 to TRBJ2-3; D gene unclear. This CDR3 spans 11 amino acids. The V end was cut by 6 bases, the J end by 4 bases, with 5 bases between. CDR1 and CDR2 from the germline V gene are MNHEY and SVGAGI.

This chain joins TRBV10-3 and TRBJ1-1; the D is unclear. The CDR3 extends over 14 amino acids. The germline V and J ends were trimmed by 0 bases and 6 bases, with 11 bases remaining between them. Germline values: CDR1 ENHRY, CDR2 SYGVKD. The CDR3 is CAISESFGGSEAFF. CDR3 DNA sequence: TGTGCCATCAGTGAGTCGTTCGGTGGCTCTGAAGCTTTCTTT.

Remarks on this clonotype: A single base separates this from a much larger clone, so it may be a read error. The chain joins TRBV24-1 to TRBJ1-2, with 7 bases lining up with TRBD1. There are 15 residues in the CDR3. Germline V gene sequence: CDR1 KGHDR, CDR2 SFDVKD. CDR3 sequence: CAISDLDRTYYGYTF. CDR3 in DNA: TGTGCCATCAGTGATCTGGACAGGACCTACTATGGCTACACCTTC.

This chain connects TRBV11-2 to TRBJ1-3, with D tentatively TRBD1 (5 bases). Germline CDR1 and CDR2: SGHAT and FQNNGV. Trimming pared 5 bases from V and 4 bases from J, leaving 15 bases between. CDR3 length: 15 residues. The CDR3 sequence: CASSQRGLKGNTIYF. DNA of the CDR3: TGTGCCAGCAGCCAGCGGGGGTTGAAAGGAAACACCATATATTTT.

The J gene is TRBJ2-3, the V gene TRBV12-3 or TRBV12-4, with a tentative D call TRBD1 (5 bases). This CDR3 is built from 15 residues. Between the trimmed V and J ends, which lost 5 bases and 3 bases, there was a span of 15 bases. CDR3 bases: TGTGCCAGCAGTGTAGGGGATTACCCGACAGATACGCAGTATTTT. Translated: CASSVGDYPTDTQYF.

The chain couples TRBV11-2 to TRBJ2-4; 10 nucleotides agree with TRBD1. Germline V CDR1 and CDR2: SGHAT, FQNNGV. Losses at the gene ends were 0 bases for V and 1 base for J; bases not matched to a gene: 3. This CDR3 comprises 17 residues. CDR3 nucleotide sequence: TGTGCCAGCAGCTTAGATCCGGGACAGGGGGCCAAAAACATTCAGTACTTC. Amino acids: CASSLDPGQGAKNIQYF.

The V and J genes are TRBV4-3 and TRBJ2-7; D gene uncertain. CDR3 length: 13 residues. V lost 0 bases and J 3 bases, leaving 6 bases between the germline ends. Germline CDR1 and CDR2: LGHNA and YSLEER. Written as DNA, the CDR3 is TGCGCCAGCAGCCAAGACCACCTCTACGAGCAGTACTTC. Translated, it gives CASSQDHLYEQYF.

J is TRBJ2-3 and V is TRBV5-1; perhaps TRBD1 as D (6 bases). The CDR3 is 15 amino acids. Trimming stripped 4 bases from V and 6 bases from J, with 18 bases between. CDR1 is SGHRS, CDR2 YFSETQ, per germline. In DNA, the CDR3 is TGCGCCAGCAGCCTGGCGAGGGGGAGAGGTGATACGCAGTATTTT. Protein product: CASSLARGRGDTQYF. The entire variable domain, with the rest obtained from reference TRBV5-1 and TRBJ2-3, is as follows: KAGVTQTPRYLIKTRGQQVTLSCSPISGHRSVSWYQQTPGQGLQFLFEYFSETQRNKGNFPGRFSGRQFSNSRSEMNVSTLELGDSALYLCASSLARGRGDTQYFGPGTRLTVL.

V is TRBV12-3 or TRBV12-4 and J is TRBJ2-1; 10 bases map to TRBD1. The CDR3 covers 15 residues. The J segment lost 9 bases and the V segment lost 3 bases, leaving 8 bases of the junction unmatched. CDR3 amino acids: CASSFIGTGAGEQFF. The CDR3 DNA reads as TGTGCCAGCAGTTTCATTGGGACAGGGGCCGGTGAGCAGTTCTTC.

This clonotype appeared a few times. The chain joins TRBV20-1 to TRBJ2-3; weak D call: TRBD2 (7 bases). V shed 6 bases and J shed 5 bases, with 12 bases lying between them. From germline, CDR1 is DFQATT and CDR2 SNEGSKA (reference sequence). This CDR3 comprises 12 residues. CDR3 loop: CSARGAEDTQYF. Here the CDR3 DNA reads TGCAGTGCACGGGGGGCCGAAGATACGCAGTATTTT.

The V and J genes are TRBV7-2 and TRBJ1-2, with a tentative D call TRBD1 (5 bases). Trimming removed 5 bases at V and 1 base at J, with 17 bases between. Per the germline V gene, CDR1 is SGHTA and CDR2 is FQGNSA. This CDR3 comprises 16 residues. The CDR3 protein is CASSLALGVNNYGYTF. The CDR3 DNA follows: TGTGCCAGCAGCCTCGCCTTGGGGGTTAATAACTATGGCTACACCTTC.

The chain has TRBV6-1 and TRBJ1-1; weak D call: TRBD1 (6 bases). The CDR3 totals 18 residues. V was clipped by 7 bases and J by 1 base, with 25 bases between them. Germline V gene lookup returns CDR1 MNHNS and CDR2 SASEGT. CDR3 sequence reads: CASNSKVGGLTGNTEAFF. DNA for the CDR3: TGTGCCAGCAACTCGAAGGTGGGGGGTTTGACAGGGAACACTGAAGCTTTCTTT.